These 27 T cell receptor beta chains originate from one sample sequenced in a study of blood T cell repertoires in COVID-19. The protocol was immunoSEQ multiplex PCR, while the TCRdb copy is restricted to in-frame clones and leaves out a portion. The table has about 140,000 clones, about 80% seen once. Sequencing was carried out using peripheral blood. These receptors were obtained from a woman aged 60 to 75 with acute or convalescent COVID-19.

The chain links TRBV3-1 (or the pseudogene TRBV3-2) to TRBJ2-1; D unresolved. Trimming removed 4 bases at V and 4 bases at J, with 8 bases between. This CDR3 contains 13 residues. The germline gives CDR1 LGHDT, CDR2 YNNKEL (reference sequence). The CDR3 is CASSRGTYNEQFF. DNA for the CDR3: TGTGCCAGCAGCCGCGGAACTTACAATGAGCAGTTCTTC.

This chain connects TRBV27 to TRBJ2-1; TRBD2 might be the D (6 bases). This CDR3 spans 12 amino acids. The germline CDR1 and CDR2 sequences are MNHEY and SMNVEV (reference sequence). Deletions cut 6 bases from V and 9 bases from J, with 12 bases between. CDR3 protein: CASSPGLGEQFF. CDR3 nucleotides: TGTGCCAGCAGCCCGGGACTCGGTGAGCAGTTCTTC.

The rearrangement joins TRBV28 to TRBJ1-6; a weak D match, TRBD1 (5 bases). Germline CDR1 reads MDHEN; CDR2 reads SYDVKM. V was trimmed by 6 bases and J by 7 bases, leaving 13 bases between them. The CDR3 consists of 14 residues. The CDR3 nucleotides read TGTGCCAGCAGCGCGGGGACGGGGAATTCACCCCTCCACTTT. Its protein is CASSAGTGNSPLHF.

This chain connects TRBV30 to TRBJ2-1, with TRBD2 matching over 12 bases. With V trimmed by 4 bases and J by 7 bases, 11 bases remained unmatched. The CDR3 is 16 residues long. Germline CDR1 is GTSNPN and CDR2 is SVGIG (reference sequence). This chain's CDR3 is CAWKKRGGLAGNEQFF. The CDR3 DNA is TGTGCCTGGAAAAAACGGGGGGGACTAGCGGGTAATGAGCAGTTCTTC.

The chain has TRBV24-1 and TRBJ1-2; D remains ambiguous. V was trimmed by 2 bases and J by 5 bases, leaving 11 bases between them. CDR3 size: 14 residues. Germline V gene lookup returns CDR1 KGHDR and CDR2 SFDVKD. The CDR3 is CATSDSQLPYGYTF. The DNA for the CDR3 is TGTGCCACCAGTGATTCACAGCTGCCGTATGGCTACACCTTC.

The chain couples TRBV20-1 to TRBJ1-1, with D perhaps TRBD1 (5 bases). The CDR3 has 11 amino acids. V was clipped by 6 bases and J by 7 bases, with 12 bases between them. Germline V gives CDR1 DFQATT, CDR2 SNEGSKA (reference sequence). CDR3 nucleotide sequence: TGCAGTGCCGGGACGGGGGGTGAAGCTTTCTTT. Translation gives CSAGTGGEAFF.

The chain uses TRBV11-2 and TRBJ2-1; D is perhaps TRBD2 (5 bases). With 5 bases removed from V and 3 bases from J, the gap between germline ends came to 23 bases. The germline V gene encodes CDR1 SGHAT and CDR2 FQNNGV. This CDR3 is 18 amino acids long. CDR3 in amino acids: CASSQPMIRARGYNEQFF. DNA of the CDR3: TGTGCCAGCAGCCAACCCATGATCCGGGCTCGGGGCTACAATGAGCAGTTCTTC. Looking up the rest from reference TRBV11-2 and TRBJ2-1 gives the full variable domain: EAGVAQSPRYKIIEKRQSVAFWCNPISGHATLYWYQQILGQGPKLLIQFQNNGVVDDSQLPKDRFSAERLKGVDSTLKIQPAKLEDSAVYLCASSQPMIRARGYNEQFFGPGTRLTVL.

In DNA, the CDR3 is TGTGCCAGCAGCTACCATCCGGGTGGAAACATTCAGTACTTC. The encoded protein is CASSYHPGGNIQYF. The chain joins TRBV28 to TRBJ2-4, with D unresolved. Deletions cut 6 bases from V and 6 bases from J, with 15 bases between. This CDR3 contains 14 residues. Germline-derived CDR1 and CDR2 are MDHEN and SYDVKM.

V usage is TRBV19 and J usage is TRBJ2-2, with 14 bases aligning to TRBD2. The CDR3 spans 18 residues. CDR1 LNHDA and CDR2 SQIVND come from the germline V gene (reference sequence). Trimming removed 3 bases from V and 6 bases from J; junction bases left unmatched: 9. The chain's CDR3 is CASSIPGLAGVRPGELFF. The CDR3 region has the DNA TGTGCCAGTAGTATTCCGGGACTAGCGGGAGTAAGGCCCGGGGAGCTGTTTTTT. Full variable domain (remainder filled in from reference TRBV19 and TRBJ2-2): DGGITQSPKYLFRKEGQNVTLSCEQNLNHDAMYWYRQDPGQGLRLIYYSQIVNDFQKGDIAEGYSVSREKKESFPLTVTSAQKNPTAFYLCASSIPGLAGVRPGELFFGEGSRLTVL.

Comment on this clone: The same CDR3 arises from other DNA sequences in this sample as well. The chain joins TRBV18 to TRBJ1-5; perhaps TRBD1 as D (6 bases). From germline, CDR1 is KGHSH and CDR2 LQKENI. The CDR3 covers 13 residues. With 3 bases removed from V and 4 bases from J, the gap between germline ends came to 7 bases. The CDR3 bases are TGTGCCAGCTCACCGGACAGAAATCAGCCCCAGCATTTT. Amino acid sequence: CASSPDRNQPQHF.

The chain is built from TRBV7-8 and TRBJ2-5; 10 bases are a match to TRBD1. With 5 bases clipped from V and 5 bases from J, the junction kept 11 bases outside the gene matches. The CDR3 spans 16 residues. The germline V gene encodes CDR1 SGHVS and CDR2 FQNEAQ. CDR3 DNA sequence: TGTGCCAGCAGCAGGGACAGGGGTGGGCTCGGGGAGACCCAGTACTTC. This translates into CASSRDRGGLGETQYF.

This chain uses TRBV5-4 with TRBJ1-2, with D uncertain. The length of the CDR3 is 12 residues. Germline lookup yields CDR1 SGHNT and CDR2 YYREEE (reference sequence). The germline V and J ends were trimmed by 2 bases and 7 bases, with 9 bases remaining between them. CDR3 in amino acids: CASSFNRGGYTF. CDR3 DNA: TGTGCCAGCAGCTTTAACCGGGGTGGCTACACCTTC.

The chain recombines TRBV24-1 with TRBJ2-5; D call uncertain. CDR3 size: 11 residues. The V gene lost 7 bases and the J gene lost 1 base, with 3 bases spanning the gap. The germline gives CDR1 KGHDR, CDR2 SFDVKD. The CDR3 region is CATSSQETQYF. In nucleotides, the CDR3 is TGTGCCACCAGCTCCCAAGAGACCCAGTACTTC.

J is TRBJ2-2 and V is TRBV27, with 7 bases fitting TRBD2. J gave up 7 bases and V 4 bases, and 6 bases lay outside the gene matches. This CDR3 is 14 amino acids long. CDR1 and CDR2 from the germline V gene are MNHEY and SMNVEV (reference sequence). CDR3 region: CASSWGGGVGELFF. DNA of the CDR3: TGTGCCAGCAGTTGGGGGGGAGGAGTCGGGGAGCTGTTTTTT.

This rearrangement joins TRBV7-3 to TRBJ1-6; TRBD1 matches at 7 bases. The V segment lost 5 bases and the J segment 1 base; nucleotides outside the gene matches: 11. The CDR3 consists of 18 residues. In germline, CDR1 is SGHTA, CDR2 FQGTGA. CDR3 nucleotide sequence: TGTGCCAGCAGCGTCCGACAGGGCCTTAGGTCCTATAATTCACCCCTCCACTTT. Amino acids: CASSVRQGLRSYNSPLHF. The complete variable domain, with remaining parts taken from reference TRBV7-3 and TRBJ1-6, reads GAGVSQTPSNKVTEKGKYVELRCDPISGHTALYWYRQSLGQGPEFLIYFQGTGAADDSGLPNDRFFAVRPEGSVSTLKIQRTERGDSAVYLCASSVRQGLRSYNSPLHFGNGTRLTVT.

V and J are TRBV11-2 and TRBJ1-2, with D possibly being TRBD1 (5 bases). This CDR3 comprises 13 residues. V was clipped by 3 bases and J by 6 bases, with 11 bases between them. Germline V lookup: CDR1 SGHAT, CDR2 FQNNGV. The CDR3 bases are TGTGCCAGCAGCTTCAACGGGGGGGATGGCTACACCTTC. It encodes CASSFNGGDGYTF.

The chain has TRBV6-5 and TRBJ1-5; weak D call: TRBD1 (6 bases). The V end lost 6 bases, the J end lost 7 bases, and 10 bases lay between the germline ends. The CDR3 is 12 residues long. Germline CDR1 MNHEY, CDR2 SVGAGI. The CDR3 DNA follows: TGTGCCAGCAGGGGCAGGGGACAGCCCCAGCATTTT. As protein: CASRGRGQPQHF.

The chain employs TRBV4-1 and TRBJ1-1; 7 bases match TRBD1. The V segment lost 3 bases and the J segment 3 bases; nucleotides outside the gene matches: 13. The CDR3 covers 17 residues. Germline loops: CDR1 MGHRA, CDR2 YSYEKL. The CDR3 spells CASSHYFRTGDDTEAFF. Here the CDR3 DNA reads TGCGCCAGCAGCCATTATTTCCGGACAGGCGATGACACTGAAGCTTTCTTT.

The V call is TRBV6-2 or TRBV6-3, the J call TRBJ2-7; D unresolved. Deletions cut 4 bases from V and 6 bases from J, with 7 bases between. The germline CDR1 and CDR2 sequences are MNHEY and SVGEGT. This CDR3 contains 11 residues. As DNA, the CDR3 is TGTGCCAGCAGTTCAGTTCCCGAGCAGTACTTC. Translating gives CASSSVPEQYF.

The gene calls are TRBV5-4 and TRBJ1-1; tentatively, D is TRBD1 (6 bases). CDR1 and CDR2 (germline): SGHNT, YYREEE (reference sequence). The V and J ends lost 2 bases and 5 bases respectively, with 13 bases between them. CDR3 length: 14 residues. The chain's CDR3 is CASSLRTVGTEAFF. In DNA form, the CDR3 reads TGTGCCAGCAGCTTACGGACAGTCGGGACTGAAGCTTTCTTT.

The chain joins TRBV6-5 to TRBJ2-1; 7 bases are shared with TRBD2. V shed 3 bases, J shed 6 bases, and the junction held 11 bases outside the gene matches. The CDR3 has 16 residues. The germline V gene encodes CDR1 MNHEY and CDR2 SVGAGI. CDR3 nucleotides: TGTGCCAGCAGTTATACATCTAGCGGACTGTTCAATGAGCAGTTCTTC. Encoded protein: CASSYTSSGLFNEQFF.

This chain connects TRBV19 to TRBJ2-1, with 8 bases identical to TRBD2. This CDR3 has 15 amino acids. The V and J ends lost 5 bases and 7 bases, in that order; junction bases with no gene match: 10. Germline values: CDR1 LNHDA, CDR2 SQIVND (reference sequence). The CDR3 region has the DNA TGTGCCAGTAGTCCTAACGGGAGGGGCCCAAATGAGCAGTTCTTC. Residues: CASSPNGRGPNEQFF.

This sequence joins TRBV9 and TRBJ2-5; TRBD2 agrees at 10 bases. V trimming: 1 base; J trimming: 2 bases; junction bases outside the gene matches: 8. The germline CDR1 and CDR2 sequences are SGDLS and YYNGEE. The CDR3 has 17 residues. The CDR3 reads CASSVTSGKDFQETQYF. CDR3 nucleotide sequence: TGTGCCAGCAGCGTAACTAGCGGGAAAGACTTTCAAGAGACCCAGTACTTC. Full variable domain (rest looked up from reference TRBV9 and TRBJ2-5): DSGVTQTPKHLITATGQRVTLRCSPRSGDLSVYWYQQSLDQGLQFLIQYYNGEERAKGNILERFSAQQFPDLHSELNLSSLELGDSALYFCASSVTSGKDFQETQYFGPGTRLLVL.

The chain combines TRBV30 with TRBJ1-2, with TRBD1 matching over 7 bases. CDR3 size: 14 residues. Germline assignment: CDR1 GTSNPN and CDR2 SVGIG (reference sequence). J gave up 8 bases and V 3 bases, and 12 bases lay outside the gene matches. This CDR3 is CAWRDQGDSRGYTF. The CDR3 nucleotides read TGTGCCTGGAGAGACCAGGGGGACTCCCGGGGCTACACCTTC.

V usage is TRBV19 and J usage is TRBJ2-7; TRBD1 matches 9 bases. The CDR3 extends over 14 amino acids. Germline CDR1 reads LNHDA; CDR2 reads SQIVND (reference sequence). J was trimmed by 5 bases and V by 5 bases; bases with no gene match: 7. The CDR3 spells CASSPGTGFHEQYF. The CDR3, as DNA: TGTGCCAGTAGTCCCGGGACAGGGTTCCACGAGCAGTACTTC.

V gene TRBV15 combines with J gene TRBJ2-1; no reliable D call. Germline V CDR1 and CDR2: LNHNV, YYDKDF (reference sequence). V shed 0 bases and J shed 10 bases, with 10 bases lying between them. The CDR3 is made up of 13 amino acids. The CDR3 coding sequence is TGTGCCACCAGCAGAGATCCGGCGGAAGAGCAGTTCTTC. Translation: CATSRDPAEEQFF. Supplemented by reference TRBV15 and TRBJ2-1, the full variable domain reads DAMVIQNPRYQVTQFGKPVTLSCSQTLNHNVMYWYQQKSSQAPKLLFHYYDKDFNNEADTPDNFQSRRPNTSFCFLDIRSPGLGDTAMYLCATSRDPAEEQFFGPGTRLTVL.

The V and J genes are TRBV18 and TRBJ1-1; 7 positions match TRBD1. The CDR3 runs to 13 residues. The trim removed 4 bases at V and 3 bases at J, leaving 2 bases unmatched. CDR1 KGHSH and CDR2 LQKENI come from the germline V gene. The CDR3 region is CASSQGADTEAFF. The CDR3 region has the DNA TGTGCCAGCTCACAGGGGGCGGACACTGAAGCTTTCTTT.